The 24 T cell receptor beta chains in this list originate from one sample, sequenced in a study of blood T cells in healthy people across ages. For the second PCR, which ran for about 6 to 12 cycles, a sample-barcoded 5' primer and a J-beta primer mix were used. One entry per CDR3 protein results from TCRdb running MiXCR on the 5' RACE reads. The sample has just under 550,000 distinct CDR3 sequences; under 30% are singletons. These same records also appear under a second study, on T cells of mothers and their children.

Sequencing input: blood. These receptor sequences come from a boy under 18 in good health.

The rearrangement joins TRBV7-9 to TRBJ2-7; no clear D. The ends were cut back, 5 bases at V and 7 bases at J, with 12 bases in the middle. Germline V gene data show CDR1 as SEHNR and CDR2 as FQNEAQ (reference sequence). The CDR3 length is 12 residues. The CDR3 spells CASSDSSREQYF. CDR3 in DNA: TGTGCCAGCAGCGATTCATCCCGGGAGCAGTACTTC. Full variable domain (outside the CDR3, taken from reference TRBV7-9 and TRBJ2-7): DTGVSQNPRHKITKRGQNVTFRCDPISEHNRLYWYRQTLGQGPEFLTYFQNEAQLEKSRLLSDRFSAERPKGSFSTLEIQRTEQGDSAMYLCASSDSSREQYFGPGTRLTVT.

The genes are TRBV27 and TRBJ2-5, with 8 bases that match TRBD2. Near its end, the DNA agrees better with TRBJ2-1, so the J call may be wrong. The CDR3 has 15 residues. Germline assignment: CDR1 MNHEY and CDR2 SMNVEV (reference sequence). The CDR3 loop is CASSPAVGGDNEQFF. As DNA, the CDR3 is TGTGCCAGCAGTCCTGCGGTCGGGGGGGACAATGAGCAGTTCTTC.

This clonotype turned up a few times. This chain uses TRBV4-3 with TRBJ2-2; D not certain. This CDR3 has 15 amino acids. Per the germline V gene, CDR1 is LGHNA and CDR2 is YSLEER. The germline V and J ends were trimmed by 4 bases and 0 bases, with 9 bases remaining between them. CDR3 sequence reads: CASSPGPTNTGELFF. CDR3 in DNA: TGCGCCAGCAGCCCAGGACCTACGAACACCGGGGAGCTGTTTTTT.

The V call is TRBV5-8, the J call TRBJ2-7; tentative D call: TRBD2 (6 bases). V lost 4 bases and J 3 bases, leaving 17 bases between the germline ends. This CDR3 has 15 amino acids. Germline V CDR1 and CDR2: SGHTS, YDEGEE. The CDR3 is CASSPGTPSHYEQYF. Here the CDR3 DNA reads TGTGCCAGCAGCCCCGGGACTCCGAGTCACTACGAGCAGTACTTC.

This clonotype has a handful of counts. The gene calls are TRBV15 and TRBJ2-7; 16 bases are a match to TRBD2. The V segment lost 0 bases and the J segment 4 bases; nucleotides outside the gene matches: 6. CDR3 length equals 18 residues. Per germline, CDR1 LNHNV and CDR2 YYDKDF (reference sequence). CDR3 in DNA: TGTGCCACCAGCAGAGAAGGGACTAGCGGGAGGGCTACTTACGAGCAGTACTTC. It translates to CATSREGTSGRATYEQYF.

On this clonotype itself: A much larger clone sits a single nucleotide away, making a read error possible. The chain joins TRBV6-4 to TRBJ2-3, with a tentative D call TRBD2 (5 bases). V was trimmed by 3 bases and J by 4 bases, leaving 11 bases between them. Germline CDR1 and CDR2: MRHNA and SNTAGT. The CDR3 has 14 residues. The DNA for the CDR3 is TGTGCCAGCAGTGAGGGAGTTAGCGCAGATACGCAGTATTTT. It translates to CASSEGVSADTQYF.

In its sample, this clonotype was seen a few times. The chain links TRBV29-1 to TRBJ2-5; 9 nucleotides line up with TRBD2. CDR3 length: 17 amino acids. Trimming removed 0 bases from V and 1 base from J; junction bases left unmatched: 9. Germline V lookup: CDR1 SQVTM, CDR2 ANQGSEA. CDR3 loop: CSVEDLLAGGIQETQYF. DNA for the CDR3: TGCAGCGTTGAAGATCTCTTGGCGGGGGGGATCCAAGAGACCCAGTACTTC.

The sample holds a few counts of this clonotype. The rearrangement joins TRBV28 to TRBJ1-3; maybe TRBD1 (5 bases). V dropped 6 bases and J dropped 4 bases, with 13 bases sitting between them. The CDR3 is 14 amino acids. Germline CDR1 MDHEN, CDR2 SYDVKM. As DNA, the CDR3 is TGTGCCAGCAGGGGCAGGGCAGCCGGAAACACCATATATTTT. This sequence encodes CASRGRAAGNTIYF.

This clonotype was seen only a few times. The J gene is TRBJ2-3, the V gene TRBV7-9; 10 bases match TRBD2. This CDR3 has 16 amino acids. The junction had 11 bases not matched to a gene; V was cut back by 5 bases and J by 6 bases. Germline-derived CDR1 and CDR2 are SEHNR and FQNEAQ (reference sequence). CDR3 amino acids: CASSPPPSGSADTQYF. CDR3 nucleotide sequence: TGTGCCAGCAGCCCCCCGCCTAGCGGGAGTGCGGATACGCAGTATTTT. The full variable domain, completed using reference TRBV7-9 and TRBJ2-3, is DTGVSQNPRHKITKRGQNVTFRCDPISEHNRLYWYRQTLGQGPEFLTYFQNEAQLEKSRLLSDRFSAERPKGSFSTLEIQRTEQGDSAMYLCASSPPPSGSADTQYFGPGTRLTVL.

As concerns this clonotype: The junction differs from germline at one of its ends, possibly a read error. The rearrangement uses TRBV20-1 and TRBJ2-5; 8 bases line up with TRBD1. This CDR3 comprises 13 residues. Per germline, CDR1 DFQATT and CDR2 SNEGSKA (reference sequence). CDR3: CSALNRGTYEQHF. CDR3 bases: TGCAGTGCCCTTAACAGGGGGACCTACGAGCAGCACTTC.

This clonotype was detected many times. The chain joins TRBV7-9 to TRBJ2-1, with 11 bases lining up with TRBD2. Germline-derived CDR1 and CDR2 are SEHNR and FQNEAQ (reference sequence). V was clipped by 5 bases and J by 5 bases; unmatched bases: 8. The CDR3 is made up of 16 amino acids. CDR3: CASSPVAGGVNNEQFF. The CDR3 bases are TGTGCCAGCAGCCCAGTAGCGGGAGGGGTGAACAATGAGCAGTTCTTC.

This clonotype occurred a few times. The genes are TRBV28 and TRBJ2-3; no reliable D call. Germline V gives CDR1 MDHEN, CDR2 SYDVKM. The CDR3 length is 15 residues. V was clipped by 7 bases and J by 7 bases, with 21 bases between them. In DNA form, the CDR3 reads TGTGCCAGCACCGATGGACCTACCGCGGTATATACGCAGTATTTT. Its translation is CASTDGPTAVYTQYF.

A word on this clonotype: One end of the junction varies from germline; a read error may be responsible. This rearrangement joins TRBV10-3 to TRBJ2-3; 11 bases line up with TRBD2. The CDR3 extends over 15 amino acids. CDR1 is ENHRY and CDR2 is SYGVKD in the germline V gene. The CDR3 DNA is TGTGCTATCAGCACGGGACTAGCGGACACAGATACGCAGTATTTT. Its protein product is CAISTGLADTDTQYF.

There are a few counts of this clonotype. V usage is TRBV11-2 and J usage is TRBJ2-5, with 9 bases that match TRBD2. The J call is doubtful: the DNA matches TRBJ2-1 better. The CDR3 loop spans 16 amino acids. Germline-derived CDR1 and CDR2 are SGHAT and FQNNGV. The CDR3 nucleotides are TGTGCCAGCAGGTCGCTAGCGGGAAAGAGGGGCAATGAGCAGTTCTTC. Translating it yields CASRSLAGKRGNEQFF.

The rearrangement uses TRBV29-1 and TRBJ2-5, with a weak D call TRBD1 (6 bases). With the DNA end fitting TRBJ2-7 better, the J assignment may be wrong. Germline CDR1 SQVTM, CDR2 ANQGSEA. This CDR3 has 14 residues. DNA of the CDR3: TGCAGCGTTGAAGACAAAGGGGGATTCTACGAGCAGTACTTC. Translating it yields CSVEDKGGFYEQYF.

This clonotype was detected only a few times. This chain joins TRBV7-2 and TRBJ2-3; D perhaps matches TRBD2 (5 bases). CDR3 length: 15 amino acids. Trimming removed 7 bases at V and 2 bases at J, with 16 bases between. Per the germline V gene, CDR1 is SGHTA and CDR2 is FQGNSA. The CDR3 loop is CASNPTGINTDTQYF. The CDR3 bases are TGTGCCAGCAATCCGACCGGGATCAACACAGATACGCAGTATTTT.

The chain combines TRBV7-2 with TRBJ2-5; no clear D. The J call may not be correct, given that the DNA end is closer to TRBJ2-1. The CDR3 contains 14 residues. Germline V gene lookup returns CDR1 SGHTA and CDR2 FQGNSA. The DNA for the CDR3 is TGTGCCAGCAGCCCCAGCCCGAGATTGAATGAGCAGTTCTTC. This encodes CASSPSPRLNEQFF.

The V gene is TRBV7-2, the J gene TRBJ2-1, with 8 bases matching TRBD2. CDR3 length: 15 amino acids. The trim removed 5 bases at V and 2 bases at J, leaving 5 bases unmatched. Germline V CDR1 and CDR2: SGHTA, FQGNSA. The CDR3 region has the DNA TGTGCCAGCAGCCATACTAGCGGAGCCTACAATGAGCAGTTCTTC. Translation gives CASSHTSGAYNEQFF.

This clonotype was detected only a few times. This rearrangement joins TRBV6-5 to TRBJ1-2; TRBD1 is a possible D gene (6 bases). Germline CDR1 MNHEY, CDR2 SVGAGI. The V end was cut by 6 bases, the J end by 1 base, with 15 bases between. This CDR3 region has 15 residues. In DNA, the CDR3 is TGTGCCAGCAGACCCATGACAGGTGGTAACTATGGCTACACCTTC. Encoded protein: CASRPMTGGNYGYTF.

CDR3 sequence (DNA): TGTGCCAGCAGCCGAAGGGGGAAGACCCCGTCCTACGAGCAGTACTTC. It codes for CASSRRGKTPSYEQYF. The chain is built from TRBV7-2 and TRBJ2-7; possibly TRBD1 for D (6 bases). Per the germline V gene, CDR1 is SGHTA and CDR2 is FQGNSA. Trimming removed 5 bases from V and 1 base from J, with 18 bases in between. This CDR3 is 16 amino acids long.

This clonotype occurred a few times. CDR3 residues: CASSLRKTGTQETQYF. In DNA form, the CDR3 reads TGTGCCAGCAGCTTGCGCAAAACCGGGACACAAGAGACCCAGTACTTC. The genes are TRBV7-9 and TRBJ2-5, with D possibly being TRBD1 (6 bases). The CDR3 has 16 amino acids. CDR1 and CDR2 from the germline V gene are SEHNR and FQNEAQ (reference sequence). The V gene lost 3 bases and the J gene lost 2 bases, with 16 bases spanning the gap.

The chain couples TRBV4-2 to TRBJ2-1; D remains ambiguous. V dropped 0 bases and J dropped 3 bases, with 9 bases sitting between them. CDR1 and CDR2 (germline): LGHNA, YNFKEQ. The CDR3 has 15 amino acids. The CDR3 DNA sequence: TGTGCCAGCAGCCAAGAGGCACCGAACTACAATGAGCAGTTCTTC. Its protein product is CASSQEAPNYNEQFF.

This clonotype was picked up many times. V gene TRBV4-1 combines with J gene TRBJ2-5; possible D gene TRBD1, 5 bases. This CDR3 comprises 13 residues. Trimming stripped 2 bases from V and 5 bases from J, with 9 bases between. Germline V gives CDR1 MGHRA, CDR2 YSYEKL. The CDR3: CASSQLWGETQYF. For the CDR3, the DNA is TGCGCCAGCAGCCAACTATGGGGCGAGACCCAGTACTTC.

Only a few counts were recorded for this clonotype. The rearrangement links TRBV4-2 to TRBJ2-7; 9 bases map to TRBD1. Trimming cost V 0 bases and J 3 bases; bases outside gene matches: 6. The CDR3 is made up of 16 amino acids. Per germline, CDR1 LGHNA and CDR2 YNFKEQ. The CDR3 loop is CASSQEAPGQGYEQYF. The CDR3 nucleotides read TGTGCCAGCAGCCAAGAAGCTCCGGGACAGGGCTACGAGCAGTACTTC.